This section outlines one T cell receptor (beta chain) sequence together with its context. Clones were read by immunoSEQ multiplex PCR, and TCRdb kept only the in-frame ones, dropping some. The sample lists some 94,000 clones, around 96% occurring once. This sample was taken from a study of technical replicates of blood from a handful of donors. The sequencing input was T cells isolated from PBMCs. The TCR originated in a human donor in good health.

CDR3 nucleotides: TGTGCCAGCAGCTTCCCGGGAGCGGGAGATACCGATACGCAGTATTTT. It codes for CASSFPGAGDTDTQYF. This chain connects TRBV2 to TRBJ2-3; 8 bases agree with TRBD2. V shed 6 bases, J shed 6 bases, and the junction held 14 bases outside the gene matches. CDR1 and CDR2 from the germline V gene are SNHLY and FYNNEI. The CDR3 extends over 16 amino acids. The full variable domain, with the rest looked up from reference TRBV2 and TRBJ2-3, is EPEVTQTPSHQVTQMGQEVILRCVPISNHLYFYWYRQILGQKVEFLVSFYNNEISEKSEIFDDQFSVERPDGSNFTLKIRSTKLEDSAMYFCASSFPGAGDTDTQYFGPGTRLTVL.